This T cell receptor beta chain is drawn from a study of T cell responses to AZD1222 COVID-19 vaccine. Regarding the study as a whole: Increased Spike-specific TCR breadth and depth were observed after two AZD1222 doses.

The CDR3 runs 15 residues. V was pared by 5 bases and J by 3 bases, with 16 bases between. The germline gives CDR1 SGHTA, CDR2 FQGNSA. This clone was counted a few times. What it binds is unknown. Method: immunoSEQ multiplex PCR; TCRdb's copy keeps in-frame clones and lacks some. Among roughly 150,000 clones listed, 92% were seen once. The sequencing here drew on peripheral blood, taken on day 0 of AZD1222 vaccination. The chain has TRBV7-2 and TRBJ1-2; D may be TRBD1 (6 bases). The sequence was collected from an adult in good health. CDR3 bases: TGTGCCAGCAGCCTCCGACGACAGGTAGACTATGGCTACACCTTC. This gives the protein CASSLRRQVDYGYTF.